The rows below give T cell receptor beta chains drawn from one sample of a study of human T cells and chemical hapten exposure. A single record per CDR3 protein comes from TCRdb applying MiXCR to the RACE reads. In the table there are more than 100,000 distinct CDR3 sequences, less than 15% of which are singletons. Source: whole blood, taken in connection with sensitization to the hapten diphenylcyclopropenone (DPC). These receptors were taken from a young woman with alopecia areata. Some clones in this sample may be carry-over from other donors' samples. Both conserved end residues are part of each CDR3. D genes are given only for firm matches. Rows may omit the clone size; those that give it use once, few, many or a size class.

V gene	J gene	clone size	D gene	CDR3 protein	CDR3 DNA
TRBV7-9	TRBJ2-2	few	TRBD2	CASSSLAGWTTGELFF	TGTGCCAGCAGCTCATTAGCGGGGTGGACCACCGGGGAGCTGTTTTTT
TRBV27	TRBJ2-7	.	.	CASSGPYEQYF	TGTGCCAGCAGTGGCCCCTACGAGCAGTACTTC
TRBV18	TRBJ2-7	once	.	CASRRTGGEEQYF	TGTGCCAGCCGGAGGACCGGAGGCGAGGAGCAGTACTTC
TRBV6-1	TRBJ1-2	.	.	CASRTGVSYGYTF	TGTGCCAGCCGCACCGGTGTTAGCTATGGCTACACCTTC
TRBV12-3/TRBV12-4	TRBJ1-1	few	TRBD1	CASIQGAGTEAFF	TGTGCCAGCATCCAGGGGGCAGGCACTGAAGCTTTCTTT
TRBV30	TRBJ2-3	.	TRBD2	CAWRSPGLAGGRADTQYF	TGTGCCTGGAGATCCCCGGGACTAGCGGGGGGACGGGCAGATACGCAGTATTTT
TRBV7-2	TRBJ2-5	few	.	CASSFSVSGETQYF	TGTGCCAGCAGCTTCTCGGTGTCGGGTGAGACCCAGTACTTC
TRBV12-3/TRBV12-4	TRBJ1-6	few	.	CASSLTGPNSPLHF	TGTGCCAGCAGTTTGACAGGTCCGAATTCACCCCTCCACTTT
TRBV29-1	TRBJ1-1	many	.	CSVGRVNTEAFF	TGCAGCGTTGGACGGGTGAACACTGAAGCTTTCTTT
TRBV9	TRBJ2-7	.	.	CASSVVGGAEQYF	TGTGCCAGCAGCGTAGTAGGAGGGGCCGAGCAGTACTTC
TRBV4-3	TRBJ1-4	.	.	CASSQGLGSNEKLFF	TGCGCCAGCAGCCAAGGGTTGGGGAGTAATGAAAAACTGTTTTTT
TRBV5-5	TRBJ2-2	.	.	CASSLGTQGGELFF	TGTGCCAGCAGCTTGGGAACCCAGGGAGGGGAGCTGTTTTTT
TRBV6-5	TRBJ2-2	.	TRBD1	CASSSDRGQSGELFF	TGTGCCAGCAGTTCAGACAGGGGGCAAAGCGGGGAGCTGTTTTTT
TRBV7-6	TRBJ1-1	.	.	CASSEGVWGTEAFF	TGTGCCAGCAGCGAAGGGGTATGGGGCACTGAAGCTTTCTTT